The next 17 T cell receptor beta chains were all read from a single sample in a study of T cell repertoires and HLA-DP antigens. Libraries were prepared by immunoSEQ multiplex PCR; TCRdb keeps only in-frame clonotypes and omits some of them. Of fewer than 75,000 clones in the sample, 80% were seen once. These receptors' targets are unknown. The sequenced material came from CD4+ T cells from PBMCs. The receptor source for this set is a man aged 55 to 69 in good health and CMV-seronegative.

The V and J genes are TRBV7-9 and TRBJ1-2; no definite D call. Per germline, CDR1 SEHNR and CDR2 FQNEAQ (reference sequence). V lost 5 bases and J 2 bases, leaving 12 bases between the germline ends. This CDR3 spans 14 amino acids. The CDR3 bases are TGTGCCAGCAGCCCGCCGGTGGCGAACTATGGCTACACCTTC. It specifies CASSPPVANYGYTF.

The chain combines TRBV19 with TRBJ2-2; D gene ambiguous. The V end lost 10 bases, the J end lost 3 bases, and 15 bases lay between the germline ends. The germline CDR1 and CDR2 sequences are LNHDA and SQIVND (reference sequence). The CDR3 consists of 14 residues. CDR3 loop: CATKTGPYTGELFF. The CDR3, as DNA: TGTGCCACCAAAACCGGACCCTACACCGGGGAGCTGTTTTTT.

The chain employs TRBV7-9 and TRBJ1-2; D call uncertain. V was cut by 1 base and J by 8 bases, with 11 bases left in between. The CDR3 has 13 residues. Germline V gene data show CDR1 as SEHNR and CDR2 as FQNEAQ (reference sequence). CDR3 residues: CASSLGGAVGYTF. CDR3 nucleotide sequence: TGTGCCAGCAGCTTAGGGGGAGCCGTGGGCTACACCTTC.

The CDR3: CASLGDRGFPGLAKNIQYF. The CDR3 DNA follows: TGTGCCTCTCTGGGGGACAGGGGGTTCCCGGGACTAGCCAAAAACATTCAGTACTTC. V is TRBV27 and J is TRBJ2-4; TRBD1 matches 11 bases. Germline CDR1 MNHEY, CDR2 SMNVEV (reference sequence). The CDR3 consists of 19 residues. J was trimmed by 0 bases and V by 11 bases; bases with no gene match: 18.

This chain connects TRBV11-1 to TRBJ1-1, with no clear D. Germline V gene sequence: CDR1 SGHAT, CDR2 FQDESV (reference sequence). V dropped 5 bases and J dropped 4 bases, with 11 bases sitting between them. This CDR3 has 13 residues. The CDR3 DNA is TGTGCCAGCAGCCCCCCTCCGGGCACTGAAGCTTTCTTT. Translated, it gives CASSPPPGTEAFF.

The CDR3 sequence is CASMVAGAKEQFF. In DNA, the CDR3 is TGCGCCAGCATGGTAGCGGGAGCAAAGGAGCAGTTCTTC. The rearrangement joins TRBV5-1 to TRBJ2-1; 9 bases are a match to TRBD2. The CDR3 runs to 13 residues. CDR1 and CDR2 from the germline V gene are SGHRS and YFSETQ. V lost 6 bases to trimming and J lost 10 bases; unmatched junction nucleotides: 8.

V gene TRBV6-5 combines with J gene TRBJ1-6; no clear D gene. The CDR3 has 14 amino acids. Germline V gene sequence: CDR1 MNHEY, CDR2 SVGAGI. V was clipped by 4 bases and J by 10 bases, with 14 bases between them. The CDR3 coding sequence is TGTGCCAGCAGTTCTCCCCGGGAAAGATCACCCCTCCACTTT. Protein product: CASSSPRERSPLHF.

The chain couples TRBV28 to TRBJ1-2, with TRBD1 matching over 8 bases. The germline CDR1 and CDR2 sequences are MDHEN and SYDVKM. V lost 4 bases to trimming and J lost 5 bases; unmatched junction nucleotides: 6. The CDR3 sequence is 14 residues long. CDR3 in amino acids: CASSSGQGEYGYTF. The CDR3 bases are TGTGCCAGCAGTTCAGGACAGGGCGAATATGGCTACACCTTC.

V gene TRBV4-2 combines with J gene TRBJ2-3; 11 nucleotides line up with TRBD2. Germline CDR1 LGHNA, CDR2 YNFKEQ. The CDR3 extends over 16 amino acids. V trimming: 4 bases; J trimming: 0 bases; junction bases outside the gene matches: 3. The CDR3: CASSPTSGKSTDTQYF. CDR3 nucleotides: TGTGCCAGCAGCCCGACTAGCGGGAAGAGCACAGATACGCAGTATTTT.

J is TRBJ1-4 and V is TRBV12-5, with no clear D. The CDR3 has 12 residues. Trimming took off 1 base at V and 8 bases at J, with 5 bases between the two ends. Germline V gene data show CDR1 as LGHNT and CDR2 as FRNRAP. CDR3 region: CASGLEREKLFF. The CDR3 nucleotides are TGTGCTAGTGGTTTGGAGCGGGAAAAACTGTTTTTT.

The chain couples TRBV9 to TRBJ2-1; D is undetermined. Germline lookup yields CDR1 SGDLS and CDR2 YYNGEE. The CDR3 consists of 15 residues. With 3 bases removed from V and 6 bases from J, the gap between germline ends came to 16 bases. The CDR3 DNA is TGTGCCAGCAGCGGCCCGAATCCGGTGCCCAATGAGCAGTTCTTC. Its protein product is CASSGPNPVPNEQFF.

This clone was detected only a few times. This chain links TRBV6-6 with TRBJ2-1; 10 bases fit TRBD2. The CDR3 is 16 residues long. The J segment lost 7 bases and the V segment lost 2 bases, leaving 8 bases of the junction unmatched. The germline CDR1 and CDR2 sequences are MNHNY and SVGAGI (reference sequence). The CDR3 is CASSYELAGGRNEQFF. CDR3 nucleotides: TGTGCCAGCAGTTACGAATTAGCGGGAGGAAGGAATGAGCAGTTCTTC.

This rearrangement joins TRBV11-3 to TRBJ1-1, with a weak D call TRBD1 (5 bases). This CDR3 spans 15 amino acids. V was trimmed by 5 bases and J by 8 bases, leaving 21 bases between them. CDR1 is SGHNT and CDR2 is YENEEA in the germline V gene. CDR3 in DNA: TGTGCCAGCAGCCCCGACCGAGGGGCAGGCGGAGAAGCTTTCTTT. It specifies CASSPDRGAGGEAFF.

The chain combines TRBV9 with TRBJ2-3, with 9 bases matching TRBD2. The germline gives CDR1 SGDLS, CDR2 YYNGEE. J gave up 5 bases and V 4 bases, and 11 bases lay outside the gene matches. The CDR3 extends over 16 amino acids. This CDR3 reads CASSPLGVAGVDTQYF. CDR3 bases: TGTGCCAGCAGCCCATTAGGGGTAGCGGGAGTAGATACGCAGTATTTT.

V and J are TRBV6-5 and TRBJ2-3; D is perhaps TRBD2 (6 bases). CDR1 and CDR2 (germline): MNHEY, SVGAGI. The CDR3 runs 14 residues. V was cut by 8 bases and J by 0 bases, with 12 bases left in between. CDR3 DNA sequence: TGTGCCAGCCAACGAAGCGGGAGCACAGATACGCAGTATTTT. Residues: CASQRSGSTDTQYF.

The J gene is TRBJ2-3, the V gene TRBV29-1; TRBD1 is a possible D gene (6 bases). The germline V gene encodes CDR1 SQVTM and CDR2 ANQGSEA. The CDR3 sequence is 14 residues long. Trimming took off 3 bases at V and 5 bases at J, with 15 bases between the two ends. CDR3: CSVEPGQGGDTQYF. The CDR3 nucleotides read TGCAGCGTTGAGCCCGGGCAAGGGGGAGATACGCAGTATTTT.

This clone was observed once. The chain has TRBV7-3 and TRBJ2-2, with 10 bases identical to TRBD1. The V gene end was trimmed by 7 bases and the J gene end by 4 bases; junction bases not matched to a gene: 3. This CDR3 is built from 14 residues. CDR1 is SGHTA, CDR2 FQGTGA, per germline. This CDR3 reads CASTRTGGTGELFF. The CDR3 DNA follows: TGTGCCAGCACCCGGACAGGGGGCACCGGGGAGCTGTTTTTT.